A single sample is the source of the 25 T cell receptor beta chains below, sequenced in a study of cytomegalovirus exposure and HLA in healthy donors. Use of 60 Vbeta and 13 Jbeta primers characterized the PCR. Clones were sequenced by immunoSEQ multiplex PCR, and TCRdb holds only the in-frame ones, with some missing. The table records approximately 260,000 clones, over 90% of them present only once. The sequencing sample was made of PBMCs. These receptors were taken from a girl aged 2-9 years in good health and CMV-seronegative.

This clone was counted a single time. The V and J genes are TRBV30 and TRBJ2-1; possible D gene TRBD2, 5 bases. The CDR3 is 15 amino acids. V lost 1 base and J lost 0, with 10 bases in between. Germline V gene lookup returns CDR1 GTSNPN and CDR2 SVGIG (reference sequence). The CDR3 region is CAWSAQTNSYNEQFF. In DNA form, the CDR3 reads TGTGCCTGGAGTGCGCAGACTAACTCCTACAATGAGCAGTTCTTC.

Only one count was recorded for this clone. The chain couples TRBV11-2 to TRBJ2-7; D remains unclear. V was shortened by 1 base and J by 1 base, with 5 bases between the two germline ends. The CDR3 consists of 13 residues. Germline loops: CDR1 SGHAT, CDR2 FQNNGV. In DNA form, the CDR3 reads TGTGCCAGCAGCTTAGTTCTGTCCTACGAGCAGTACTTC. Its translation is CASSLVLSYEQYF.

The genes are TRBV19 and TRBJ1-1, with D possibly matching TRBD1 (5 bases). V was pared by 6 bases and J by 0 bases, with 26 bases between. In germline, CDR1 is LNHDA, CDR2 SQIVND (reference sequence). This CDR3 comprises 19 residues. In DNA, the CDR3 is TGTGCCAGTAGCTCTCGCGGGGCCGTCGGGCAGGGCTTGAACACTGAAGCTTTCTTT. Translating gives CASSSRGAVGQGLNTEAFF.

In its sample, this clone was seen once. CDR3 residues: CSATRSAEQFF. CDR3 sequence (DNA): TGCAGTGCTACACGTAGCGCTGAGCAGTTCTTC. The chain recombines TRBV20-1 with TRBJ2-1; D possibly corresponds to TRBD2 (5 bases). Trimming cost V 4 bases and J 9 bases, with 10 bases left between them. In germline, CDR1 is DFQATT, CDR2 SNEGSKA (reference sequence). There are 11 residues in the CDR3.

V gene TRBV5-1 combines with J gene TRBJ2-1; 9 positions agree with TRBD1. The CDR3 extends over 16 amino acids. The germline V gene encodes CDR1 SGHRS and CDR2 YFSETQ. Trimming took 5 bases from V and 0 from J; bases not matched to a gene: 6. The CDR3 spells CASRHSQGASYNEQFF. CDR3 nucleotide sequence: TGCGCCAGCAGACACTCACAGGGGGCCTCCTACAATGAGCAGTTCTTC.

This clone was recorded only once. J is TRBJ1-1 and V is TRBV29-1; D remains ambiguous. Trimming removed 8 bases from V and 0 bases from J, with 13 bases in between. CDR3 length: 13 amino acids. Per the germline V gene, CDR1 is SQVTM and CDR2 is ANQGSEA. The CDR3 is CSYGVDVNTEAFF. DNA of the CDR3: TGCAGCTACGGGGTGGACGTGAACACTGAAGCTTTCTTT.

The chain recombines TRBV29-1 with TRBJ2-7; no definite D call. The CDR3 sequence is 11 residues long. Germline CDR1 is SQVTM and CDR2 is ANQGSEA. Trimming took 0 bases from V and 6 from J, leaving 6 bases between them. CDR3 loop: CSVEDPGEQYF. The CDR3 DNA reads TGCAGCGTTGAAGATCCGGGCGAGCAGTACTTC.

The chain joins TRBV27 to TRBJ2-5; 8 bases line up with TRBD1. The CDR3 is 14 residues long. V lost 6 bases to trimming and J lost 5 bases; unmatched junction nucleotides: 8. The V gene's germline CDR1 is MNHEY and CDR2 SMNVEV (reference sequence). The CDR3, as DNA: TGTGCCAGCAGATCCAGGGGGCGCGGTGAGACCCAGTACTTC. Amino acid sequence: CASRSRGRGETQYF.

V and J are TRBV9 and TRBJ2-1; D may be TRBD2 (7 bases). Germline lookup yields CDR1 SGDLS and CDR2 YYNGEE. The CDR3 sequence is 14 residues long. Trimming pared 8 bases from V and 2 bases from J, leaving 14 bases between. The DNA of the CDR3 is TGTGCCAGTCGGCGGGGGACAACCTACAATGAGCAGTTCTTC. Its protein is CASRRGTTYNEQFF.

The J gene is TRBJ1-5, the V gene TRBV2; D not resolved. The CDR3 is made up of 15 amino acids. V was pared by 7 bases and J by 4 bases, with 17 bases between. Germline lookup yields CDR1 SNHLY and CDR2 FYNNEI. The CDR3 DNA reads as TGTGCCAGCAATGCGGGCGGCTTGGAAAATCAGCCCCAGCATTTT. Translating it yields CASNAGGLENQPQHF.

The chain employs TRBV2 and TRBJ2-7; a possible D gene is TRBD2 (6 bases). Trimming took off 8 bases at V and 6 bases at J, with 14 bases between the two ends. Germline CDR1 reads SNHLY; CDR2 reads FYNNEI. The CDR3 runs 12 residues. This CDR3 reads CASRDSPTEQYF. CDR3 nucleotide sequence: TGTGCCAGCCGGGACTCACCCACCGAGCAGTACTTC.

The rearrangement links TRBV7-2 to TRBJ1-2; the D is unclear. The CDR3 is 16 amino acids. V lost 5 bases to trimming and J lost 0 bases, with 16 bases between them. Per germline, CDR1 SGHTA and CDR2 FQGNSA. The CDR3 reads CASSTRPGAANYGYTF. The CDR3 region has the DNA TGTGCCAGCAGCACCCGACCAGGAGCGGCTAACTATGGCTACACCTTC.

This chain links TRBV18 with TRBJ2-1; TRBD2 matches at 8 bases. Losses at the gene ends were 1 base for V and 6 bases for J; bases not matched to a gene: 5. The germline V gene has CDR1 KGHSH and CDR2 LQKENI. The CDR3 extends over 15 amino acids. CDR3 amino acids: CASSPQAGDINEQFF. CDR3 DNA: TGTGCCAGCTCACCACAAGCGGGGGACATCAATGAGCAGTTCTTC. The variable domain in full, completed from reference TRBV18 and TRBJ2-1, reads NAGVMQNPRHLVRRRGQEARLRCSPMKGHSHVYWYRQLPEEGLKFMVYLQKENIIDESGMPKERFSAEFPKEGPSILRIQQVVRGDSAAYFCASSPQAGDINEQFFGPGTRLTVL.

The V and J genes are TRBV5-4 and TRBJ2-2, with 9 bases that match TRBD1. Germline lookup yields CDR1 SGHNT and CDR2 YYREEE (reference sequence). V lost 4 bases to trimming and J lost 2 bases; unmatched junction nucleotides: 6. CDR3 length equals 16 residues. The CDR3 DNA is TGTGCCAGCAGCAGTCTGGGACAGGGAAACACCGGGGAGCTGTTTTTT. Translation gives CASSSLGQGNTGELFF. Full variable domain (rest looked up from reference TRBV5-4 and TRBJ2-2): ETGVTQSPTHLIKTRGQQVTLRCSSQSGHNTVSWYQQALGQGPQFIFQYYREEENGRGNFPPRFSGLQFPNYSSELNVNALELDDSALYLCASSSLGQGNTGELFFGEGSRLTVL.

A single count supports this clone. This chain links TRBV11-2 with TRBJ2-1; D is ambiguous. There are 15 residues in the CDR3. Germline lookup yields CDR1 SGHAT and CDR2 FQNNGV. Trimming removed 0 bases at V and 0 bases at J, with 6 bases between. CDR3 amino acids: CASSLDWSSYNEQFF. CDR3 in DNA: TGTGCCAGCAGCTTAGACTGGAGCTCCTACAATGAGCAGTTCTTC.

This clone was detected once. V usage is TRBV30 and J usage is TRBJ2-1; D possibly corresponds to TRBD2 (6 bases). This CDR3 spans 15 amino acids. Germline values: CDR1 GTSNPN, CDR2 SVGIG (reference sequence). Trimming removed 0 bases from V and 7 bases from J, with 16 bases in between. The CDR3 spells CAWSVLPSARNEQFF. The CDR3 coding sequence is TGTGCCTGGAGTGTACTCCCTAGCGCGAGAAATGAGCAGTTCTTC.

This clone occurred once. V and J are TRBV12-5 and TRBJ2-1, with 14 nucleotides matching TRBD2. The CDR3 extends over 18 amino acids. Germline V gene lookup returns CDR1 LGHNT and CDR2 FRNRAP. The trim removed 0 bases at V and 7 bases at J, leaving 8 bases unmatched. CDR3 DNA sequence: TGTGCTAGTGGTTTGGTACATGGGACTAGCGGGGGTTGGAATGAGCAGTTCTTC. This translates into CASGLVHGTSGGWNEQFF.

The rearrangement uses TRBV5-4 and TRBJ2-7, with D perhaps matching TRBD1 (6 bases). CDR1 and CDR2 (germline): SGHNT, YYREEE (reference sequence). The CDR3 length is 13 residues. Trimming cost V 4 bases and J 6 bases, with 14 bases left between them. As DNA, the CDR3 is TGTGCCAGCAGCCCCGGACAGATGAGCGAGCAGTACTTC. Residues: CASSPGQMSEQYF. The complete variable domain, with remaining parts taken from reference TRBV5-4 and TRBJ2-7, reads ETGVTQSPTHLIKTRGQQVTLRCSSQSGHNTVSWYQQALGQGPQFIFQYYREEENGRGNFPPRFSGLQFPNYSSELNVNALELDDSALYLCASSPGQMSEQYFGPGTRLTVT.

The chain couples TRBV7-9 to TRBJ2-7; D may be TRBD2 (7 bases). The CDR3 is 15 amino acids. The V gene's germline CDR1 is SEHNR and CDR2 FQNEAQ (reference sequence). Deletions cut 3 bases from V and 2 bases from J, with 14 bases between. This CDR3 is CASSLGASGAYEQYF. In nucleotides, the CDR3 is TGTGCCAGCAGCTTGGGGGCTAGCGGAGCCTACGAGCAGTACTTC. The whole variable domain, filled in from reference TRBV7-9 and TRBJ2-7, reads DTGVSQNPRHKITKRGQNVTFRCDPISEHNRLYWYRQTLGQGPEFLTYFQNEAQLEKSRLLSDRFSAERPKGSFSTLEIQRTEQGDSAMYLCASSLGASGAYEQYFGPGTRLTVT.

The chain uses TRBV5-3 and TRBJ2-1; 8 positions match TRBD2. TRBV5-3 is sorted into the ORF group, with uncertain function. The length of the CDR3 is 16 residues. The junction had 13 bases not matched to a gene; V was cut back by 6 bases and J by 5 bases. CDR3 amino acids: CARIRAVRGAHNEQFF. The CDR3, as DNA: TGTGCCAGAATCCGTGCGGTGCGGGGGGCCCACAATGAGCAGTTCTTC.

The chain has TRBV9 and TRBJ1-6; D perhaps matches TRBD1 (6 bases). V was shortened by 0 bases and J by 5 bases, with 9 bases between the two germline ends. The CDR3 sequence is 15 residues long. Germline-derived CDR1 and CDR2 are SGDLS and YYNGEE. CDR3 in DNA: TGTGCCAGCAGCGTAGTAGGGGGGGATAATTCACCCCTCCACTTT. This codes for CASSVVGGDNSPLHF.

The chain joins TRBV7-4 to TRBJ1-5; TRBD1 matches at 8 bases. V shed 1 base, J shed 4 bases, and the junction held 9 bases outside the gene matches. The CDR3 runs to 17 residues. In germline, CDR1 is SGHVT, CDR2 SQSDAQ. This CDR3 reads CASSLGRGQGLNQPQHF. CDR3 bases: TGTGCCAGCAGCTTAGGCAGGGGGCAGGGCCTTAATCAGCCCCAGCATTTT.

The rearrangement links TRBV6-1 to TRBJ1-3; 9 bases are a match to TRBD1. The CDR3 contains 14 residues. Germline loops: CDR1 MNHNS, CDR2 SASEGT. V shed 7 bases, J shed 8 bases, and the junction held 9 bases outside the gene matches. The CDR3 DNA sequence: TGTGCCAGCAAAAGGACAGGGGCTGGGTACACCATATATTTT. Translation gives CASKRTGAGYTIYF.

The chain has TRBV7-6 and TRBJ2-7; TRBD2 aligns across 10 bases. There are 15 residues in the CDR3. J lost 3 bases, V lost 2 bases, and 4 bases had no gene match. Germline V gene lookup returns CDR1 SGHVS and CDR2 FNYEAQ. The CDR3 DNA is TGTGCCAGCAGCTTATCTAGCGGGGGAAACTACGAGCAGTACTTC. Translation gives CASSLSSGGNYEQYF. Looking up the rest from reference TRBV7-6 and TRBJ2-7 gives the full variable domain: GAGVSQSPRYKVTKRGQDVALRCDPISGHVSLYWYRQALGQGPEFLTYFNYEAQQDKSGLPNDRFSAERPEGSISTLTIQRTEQRDSAMYRCASSLSSGGNYEQYFGPGTRLTVT.

The genes are TRBV7-9 and TRBJ2-2; no definite D call. CDR1 and CDR2 from the germline V gene are SEHNR and FQNEAQ (reference sequence). V dropped 1 base and J dropped 9 bases, with 6 bases sitting between them. The CDR3 loop spans 12 amino acids. The chain's CDR3 is CASSLVFRELFF. In DNA form, the CDR3 reads TGTGCCAGCAGCTTAGTCTTTCGGGAGCTGTTTTTT.